Each of the 25 T cell receptor beta chains below was sequenced from the same sample in a study of blood T cell repertoires in COVID-19. Profiling relied on immunoSEQ multiplex PCR, and the TCRdb table lists in-frame clones only, not all of them. The profile shows about 140,000 clones, under 90% of them singletons. Material for sequencing was peripheral blood. These receptors all come from a human donor in a cohort sampled during active COVID-19.

The genes are TRBV6-2 or TRBV6-3 and TRBJ2-3; possibly TRBD2 for D (5 bases). Per the germline V gene, CDR1 is MNHEY and CDR2 is SVGEGT. V was pared by 2 bases and J by 5 bases, with 8 bases between. The CDR3 extends over 13 amino acids. This CDR3 is CASSYTSGDTQYF. The CDR3 DNA follows: TGTGCCAGCAGTTACACCAGCGGAGATACGCAGTATTTT.

This clone showed up just a few times. CDR3 protein: CSVETGQGRVGFF. In nucleotides, the CDR3 is TGCAGCGTTGAGACAGGACAGGGAAGGGTTGGTTTCTTT. The gene calls are TRBV29-1 and TRBJ1-1; TRBD1 aligns across 8 bases. The V gene's germline CDR1 is SQVTM and CDR2 ANQGSEA. V dropped 3 bases and J dropped 13; count of bases not matched to a gene: 13. The CDR3 has 13 amino acids.

V is TRBV15 and J is TRBJ1-4; possible D gene TRBD1, 6 bases. The ends were cut back, 8 bases at V and 4 bases at J, with 14 bases in the middle. Germline V gene sequence: CDR1 LNHNV, CDR2 YYDKDF (reference sequence). The CDR3 has 14 amino acids. The CDR3 loop is CATGPPGHNEKLFF. The CDR3 bases are TGTGCCACCGGCCCACCGGGACATAATGAAAAACTGTTTTTT.

The V call is TRBV7-6, the J call TRBJ2-5; 8 bases line up with TRBD2. Germline V lookup: CDR1 SGHVS, CDR2 FNYEAQ. The CDR3 covers 18 residues. The trim removed 1 base at V and 5 bases at J, leaving 15 bases unmatched. The CDR3 region is CASSLEGSIAGPGETQYF. CDR3 nucleotides: TGTGCCAGCAGCTTAGAGGGGTCTATAGCGGGGCCAGGGGAGACCCAGTACTTC. The variable domain in full, with the rest retrieved from reference TRBV7-6 and TRBJ2-5, is GAGVSQSPRYKVTKRGQDVALRCDPISGHVSLYWYRQALGQGPEFLTYFNYEAQQDKSGLPNDRFSAERPEGSISTLTIQRTEQRDSAMYRCASSLEGSIAGPGETQYFGPGTRLLVL.

The V and J genes are TRBV11-3 and TRBJ2-1, with 13 bases fitting TRBD2. From germline, CDR1 is SGHNT and CDR2 YENEEA. With 5 bases clipped from V and 9 bases from J, the junction kept 10 bases outside the gene matches. The CDR3 loop spans 16 amino acids. CDR3 nucleotide sequence: TGTGCCAGCAGCCAGAGTACTAGCGGGGGGGCGGGTGAGCAGTTCTTC. It encodes CASSQSTSGGAGEQFF.

The genes are TRBV11-3 and TRBJ2-3; TRBD2 matches 13 bases. The CDR3 is 18 amino acids. Germline V CDR1 and CDR2: SGHNT, YENEEA. With 6 bases clipped from V and 0 bases from J, the junction kept 9 bases outside the gene matches. The CDR3 nucleotides are TGTGCCAGCAGTCCTGGACTAGCGGGGGCCATTAGCACAGATACGCAGTATTTT. Encoded protein: CASSPGLAGAISTDTQYF.

This chain's CDR3 is CASSPGIAYEQYF. Here the CDR3 DNA reads TGCGCCAGCAGCCCCGGGATCGCCTACGAGCAGTACTTC. V is TRBV5-1 and J is TRBJ2-7; possible D gene TRBD2, 5 bases. The CDR3 is 13 amino acids. Deletions cut 4 bases from V and 2 bases from J, with 10 bases between. Per the germline V gene, CDR1 is SGHRS and CDR2 is YFSETQ.

The chain links TRBV27 to TRBJ2-1; 9 positions match TRBD1. The J segment lost 0 bases and the V segment lost 3 bases, leaving 9 bases of the junction unmatched. The CDR3 runs 18 residues. Germline V CDR1 and CDR2: MNHEY, SMNVEV (reference sequence). CDR3 in DNA: TGTGCCAGCAGTTTCGACAGGGGGAGTCAAAGCTCCTACAATGAGCAGTTCTTC. The encoded protein is CASSFDRGSQSSYNEQFF.

V is TRBV6-5 and J is TRBJ2-5; D is ambiguous. Germline CDR1 and CDR2: MNHEY and SVGAGI. The V end was cut by 6 bases, the J end by 5 bases, with 16 bases between. The CDR3 has 14 residues. The CDR3 bases are TGTGCCAGCAGAAACGACAAGGTCCGGGAGACCCAGTACTTC. Translated, it gives CASRNDKVRETQYF.

DNA for the CDR3: TGTGCCAGCAGCTTAAATCCAGCGGGGTCACTACAAGAGACCCAGTACTTC. Protein sequence: CASSLNPAGSLQETQYF. V gene TRBV7-3 combines with J gene TRBJ2-5; 7 bases map to TRBD2. The V segment lost 1 base and the J segment 2 bases; nucleotides outside the gene matches: 10. The germline V gene has CDR1 SGHTA and CDR2 FQGTGA. The CDR3 totals 17 residues.

This chain connects TRBV5-1 to TRBJ2-1; D is possibly TRBD2 (5 bases). The CDR3 extends over 13 amino acids. In germline, CDR1 is SGHRS, CDR2 YFSETQ. Deletions cut 0 bases from V and 9 bases from J, with 10 bases between. The DNA for the CDR3 is TGCGCCAGCAGCTTGGACGGGGTCGGTGAGCAGTTCTTC. Translating gives CASSLDGVGEQFF.

The gene calls are TRBV29-1 and TRBJ1-2; maybe TRBD1 (5 bases). The CDR3 has 14 residues. Trimming took 2 bases from V and 4 from J, leaving 14 bases between them. From germline, CDR1 is SQVTM and CDR2 ANQGSEA. The CDR3 nucleotides read TGCAGCGTTGAAAGGCAGGGAAGTCCCTATGGCTACACCTTC. This translates into CSVERQGSPYGYTF.

Remarks on this clone: The sample holds other DNA sequences that translate to the same CDR3. V usage is TRBV12-3 or TRBV12-4 and J usage is TRBJ2-7; TRBD1 agrees at 7 bases. The CDR3 runs to 13 residues. With 5 bases clipped from V and 4 bases from J, the junction kept 5 bases outside the gene matches. CDR3 in DNA: TGTGCCAGCAGTAGACAGGGTGGGTACGAGCAGTACTTC. Amino acid sequence: CASSRQGGYEQYF.

The rearrangement uses TRBV12-3 or TRBV12-4 and TRBJ2-5; D ambiguous. V was shortened by 6 bases and J by 4 bases, with 9 bases between the two germline ends. This CDR3 spans 12 amino acids. CDR3 amino acids: CASSPGGETQYF. CDR3 coding DNA: TGTGCCAGCAGCCCGGGTGGAGAGACCCAGTACTTC.

The chain couples TRBV19 to TRBJ1-5; a weak D match, TRBD1 (6 bases). The V gene's germline CDR1 is LNHDA and CDR2 SQIVND (reference sequence). CDR3 length: 15 amino acids. V dropped 4 bases and J dropped 6 bases, with 16 bases sitting between them. The CDR3 DNA sequence: TGTGCCAGTAGTAGGCTTCAGGGGTTTCGTCAGCCCCAGCATTTT. This encodes CASSRLQGFRQPQHF. The whole variable domain, remainder taken from reference TRBV19 and TRBJ1-5, is DGGITQSPKYLFRKEGQNVTLSCEQNLNHDAMYWYRQDPGQGLRLIYYSQIVNDFQKGDIAEGYSVSREKKESFPLTVTSAQKNPTAFYLCASSRLQGFRQPQHFGDGTRLSIL.

The V gene is TRBV5-1, the J gene TRBJ2-2; tentative D call: TRBD2 (5 bases). V shed 4 bases and J shed 1 base, with 14 bases lying between them. CDR1 and CDR2 from the germline V gene are SGHRS and YFSETQ. The CDR3 sequence is 16 residues long. The CDR3 DNA is TGCGCCAGCAGCCGCGGCCAGCGGTTGAACACCGGGGAGCTGTTTTTT. It yields the protein CASSRGQRLNTGELFF.

This sequence joins TRBV19 and TRBJ2-2; 11 bases line up with TRBD2. The V gene's germline CDR1 is LNHDA and CDR2 SQIVND (reference sequence). The V gene end was trimmed by 3 bases and the J gene end by 4 bases; junction bases not matched to a gene: 4. The CDR3 sequence is 16 residues long. Here the CDR3 reads CASSMRLAGSTGELFF. Here the CDR3 DNA reads TGTGCCAGTAGTATGAGACTAGCGGGATCCACCGGGGAGCTGTTTTTT.

This rearrangement joins TRBV5-5 to TRBJ1-5, with a possible D match to TRBD1 (6 bases). Germline CDR1 reads SGHKS; CDR2 reads YYEKEE (reference sequence). This CDR3 has 20 residues. The V gene lost 0 bases and the J gene lost 1 base, with 23 bases spanning the gap. The CDR3 coding sequence is TGTGCCAGCAGCTTGGTTGGCAGCACAGGGCTTATAGGGAGCAATCAGCCCCAGCATTTT. This translates into CASSLVGSTGLIGSNQPQHF.

This clone was observed a single time. The chain recombines TRBV11-2 with TRBJ2-7; possibly TRBD1 for D (6 bases). In germline, CDR1 is SGHAT, CDR2 FQNNGV. The CDR3 consists of 16 residues. The germline V and J ends were trimmed by 4 bases and 0 bases, with 16 bases remaining between them. This CDR3 reads CASSSPDRTLSYEQYF. The CDR3 coding sequence is TGTGCCAGCAGCTCCCCCGACAGGACTCTCTCCTACGAGCAGTACTTC.

As DNA, the CDR3 is TGTGCCAGCAGCCCCCTTGGGGGCGGTGGAAACACCATATATTTT. This gives the protein CASSPLGGGGNTIYF. The chain links TRBV7-9 to TRBJ1-3; a weak D match, TRBD1 (6 bases). Germline assignment: CDR1 SEHNR and CDR2 FQNEAQ (reference sequence). This CDR3 has 15 residues. V shed 5 bases and J shed 3 bases, with 14 bases lying between them.

The rearrangement links TRBV7-2 to TRBJ2-3; 8 bases are shared with TRBD1. Trimming took 1 base from V and 8 from J; bases not matched to a gene: 11. Germline values: CDR1 SGHTA, CDR2 FQGNSA. This CDR3 has 16 amino acids. The CDR3 DNA is TGTGCCAGCAGCTTAGGGCAGGGGGCCCTTCGGGTTACGCAGTATTTT. Protein product: CASSLGQGALRVTQYF.

The chain couples TRBV27 to TRBJ2-5; a possible D gene is TRBD2 (5 bases). Per germline, CDR1 MNHEY and CDR2 SMNVEV (reference sequence). The length of the CDR3 is 15 residues. V lost 2 bases and J 2 bases, leaving 12 bases between the germline ends. Here the CDR3 DNA reads TGTGCCAGCAGTTTAGTGCTCGGCGGGCAAGAGACCCAGTACTTC. Its translation: CASSLVLGGQETQYF.

The V call is TRBV7-9, the J call TRBJ1-1, with a possible D match to TRBD1 (6 bases). V lost 6 bases and J lost 8, with 16 bases in between. CDR1 SEHNR and CDR2 FQNEAQ come from the germline V gene (reference sequence). This CDR3 has 13 amino acids. CDR3 in DNA: TGTGCCAGCAGACGAACCGGGACACCAGAAGCTTTCTTT. Its protein is CASRRTGTPEAFF.

This chain uses TRBV9 with TRBJ1-3; no clear D. Looked up from germline, CDR1 is SGDLS and CDR2 is YYNGEE. This CDR3 comprises 17 residues. The V gene lost 4 bases and the J gene lost 4 bases, with 21 bases spanning the gap. The CDR3 sequence: CASSPAGGTFLGNTIYF. The CDR3 bases are TGTGCCAGCAGCCCGGCCGGCGGTACCTTCCTGGGAAACACCATATATTTT.

The DNA for the CDR3 is TGCGCCAGCAGCCCACTGAGGGAGCCGGGTCAGCCCCAGCATTTT. This encodes CASSPLREPGQPQHF. This rearrangement joins TRBV10-2 to TRBJ1-5; unclear D gene. CDR1 and CDR2 (germline): WSHSY, SAAADI. The CDR3 runs to 15 residues. Trimming removed 6 bases at V and 6 bases at J, with 18 bases between.